Below, 20 T cell receptor beta chains from the same sample are listed, as sequenced in a study of T cell responses to AZD1222 COVID-19 vaccine. The data were produced by immunoSEQ multiplex PCR, yet TCRdb's version contains in-frame clones alone and is incomplete. Of 180,000 or so clones listed, 92% were seen once; the top ten hold under 1.5%. The sequencing here drew on peripheral blood, taken 28 days after the second AZD1222 dose. The source of these receptors is an adult who received the AZD1222 COVID-19 vaccine.

This chain connects TRBV4-1 to TRBJ2-1; 7 nucleotides agree with TRBD2. Germline-derived CDR1 and CDR2 are MGHRA and YSYEKL. V was clipped by 2 bases and J by 2 bases; unmatched bases: 6. The CDR3 covers 16 residues. The CDR3, as DNA: TGCGCCAGCAGCCAAACCGGGACTAATCCCTACAATGAGCAGTTCTTC. As protein: CASSQTGTNPYNEQFF.

This chain connects TRBV5-5 to TRBJ1-1; D gene uncertain. Germline V lookup: CDR1 SGHKS, CDR2 YYEKEE (reference sequence). Trimming stripped 4 bases from V and 3 bases from J, with 19 bases between. This CDR3 has 16 residues. The CDR3 DNA follows: TGTGCCAGCAGCCTCCCTCTAGGGTTCGGGGACACTGAAGCTTTCTTT. This codes for CASSLPLGFGDTEAFF.

The chain combines TRBV4-2 with TRBJ2-5; D is possibly TRBD2 (6 bases). CDR1 is LGHNA and CDR2 is YNFKEQ in the germline V gene. CDR3 length equals 15 residues. Trimming took off 0 bases at V and 3 bases at J, with 11 bases between the two ends. The CDR3, as DNA: TGTGCCAGCAGCCAAGAGCTAGCGTCAGAAGAGACCCAGTACTTC. Translated: CASSQELASEETQYF.

The V and J genes are TRBV7-2 and TRBJ1-4; a possible D gene is TRBD1 (6 bases). Trimming took off 0 bases at V and 0 bases at J, with 8 bases between the two ends. CDR1 SGHTA and CDR2 FQGNSA come from the germline V gene. This CDR3 is built from 16 residues. The CDR3 spells CASSLAGTTTNEKLFF. For the CDR3, the DNA is TGTGCCAGCAGCTTAGCGGGGACAACAACTAATGAAAAACTGTTTTTT.

The gene calls are TRBV28 and TRBJ2-2, with 14 bases matching TRBD2. The CDR3 runs to 16 residues. V lost 7 bases and J lost 3; bases outside the gene matches: 4. Germline V CDR1 and CDR2: MDHEN, SYDVKM. The CDR3 protein is CASMTSGRGDTGELFF. CDR3 DNA: TGTGCCAGCATGACTAGCGGGAGGGGAGACACCGGGGAGCTGTTTTTT.

The table lists this clone with a few counts. The rearrangement uses TRBV5-1 and TRBJ2-5; 11 bases are shared with TRBD2. Germline trimming cut 0 bases from V and 5 bases from J; bases unmatched to any gene: 12. The CDR3 is made up of 18 amino acids. Germline CDR1 is SGHRS and CDR2 is YFSETQ. In DNA, the CDR3 is TGCGCCAGCAGCTTGGGACTAGCGGGACTAGGGGCAATGGAGACCCAGTACTTC. It is translated as CASSLGLAGLGAMETQYF.

This chain connects TRBV27 to TRBJ1-2, with TRBD1 as a possible D gene (5 bases). CDR1 is MNHEY, CDR2 SMNVEV, per germline (reference sequence). This CDR3 contains 15 residues. Between the trimmed V and J ends, which lost 6 bases and 0 bases, there was a span of 14 bases. The CDR3 reads CASSRGGETNYGYTF. CDR3 bases: TGTGCCAGCAGCAGAGGAGGGGAAACTAACTATGGCTACACCTTC.

V gene TRBV7-2 combines with J gene TRBJ2-3, with D unresolved. CDR1 and CDR2 (germline): SGHTA, FQGNSA. This CDR3 has 11 residues. The ends were cut back, 4 bases at V and 4 bases at J, with 3 bases in the middle. CDR3 amino acids: CASSYSDTQYF. The DNA for the CDR3 is TGTGCCAGCAGCTATTCAGATACGCAGTATTTT.

The chain joins TRBV27 to TRBJ2-1; TRBD2 matches 12 bases. The germline V gene has CDR1 MNHEY and CDR2 SMNVEV (reference sequence). The CDR3 totals 19 residues. With 1 base clipped from V and 5 bases from J, the junction kept 12 bases outside the gene matches. CDR3 DNA sequence: TGTGCCAGCAGTTTATACGGACTAGCGGGAACCCCTTATAACAATGAGCAGTTCTTC. This codes for CASSLYGLAGTPYNNEQFF.

The rearrangement joins TRBV3-1 (or the pseudogene TRBV3-2) to TRBJ2-1, with 10 positions matching TRBD1. V shed 1 base, J shed 8 bases, and the junction held 5 bases outside the gene matches. Per germline, CDR1 LGHDT and CDR2 YNNKEL (reference sequence). The CDR3 extends over 15 amino acids. CDR3 sequence (DNA): TGTGCCAGCAGCCAAGGGACAGGGGGTCGCGATGAGCAGTTCTTC. Translated: CASSQGTGGRDEQFF.

The chain employs TRBV19 and TRBJ1-3, with TRBD1 matching over 8 bases. With 7 bases clipped from V and 3 bases from J, the junction kept 8 bases outside the gene matches. This CDR3 region has 15 residues. Per germline, CDR1 LNHDA and CDR2 SQIVND (reference sequence). The CDR3 spells CASIGGTGIGNTIYF. The CDR3 bases are TGTGCCAGTATAGGCGGGACAGGAATTGGAAACACCATATATTTT. The complete variable domain, with remaining parts taken from reference TRBV19 and TRBJ1-3, reads DGGITQSPKYLFRKEGQNVTLSCEQNLNHDAMYWYRQDPGQGLRLIYYSQIVNDFQKGDIAEGYSVSREKKESFPLTVTSAQKNPTAFYLCASIGGTGIGNTIYFGEGSWLTVV.

As regards this clone: One end of the junction fails to match germline, which may point to a read error. The chain couples TRBV5-6 to TRBJ1-1, with D perhaps matching TRBD1 (5 bases). The germline gives CDR1 SGHDT, CDR2 YYEEEE. The CDR3 contains 11 residues. CDR3 coding DNA: TGTGCCAGCAGCTGGGGGGATAAGTCCTGGTTT. Translation: CASSWGDKSWF. The variable domain in full, with the rest retrieved from reference TRBV5-6 and TRBJ1-1, is DAGVTQSPTHLIKTRGQQVTLRCSPKSGHDTVSWYQQALGQGPQFIFQYYEEEERQRGNFPDRFSGHQFPNYSSELNVNALLLGDSALYLCASSWGDKSWFGQGTRLTVV.

This sequence joins TRBV6-1 and TRBJ1-1; D not resolved. V was shortened by 3 bases and J by 2 bases, with 7 bases between the two germline ends. CDR1 is MNHNS, CDR2 SASEGT, per germline. The length of the CDR3 is 13 residues. The CDR3 protein is CASSDLTNTEAFF. In nucleotides, the CDR3 is TGTGCCAGCAGTGATCTGACCAACACTGAAGCTTTCTTT.

J is TRBJ1-3 and V is TRBV5-6, with D tentatively TRBD1 (5 bases). Germline V lookup: CDR1 SGHDT, CDR2 YYEEEE. This CDR3 has 19 amino acids. The V and J ends lost 4 bases and 0 bases respectively, with 23 bases between them. In DNA, the CDR3 is TGTGCCAGCAGCCCAATGTGGGGCAGGGAGGCTTTCTCTGGAAACACCATATATTTT. Amino acid sequence: CASSPMWGREAFSGNTIYF.

The CDR3 spells CASSLFYSGKNTEAFF. The CDR3 DNA reads as TGTGCCAGCAGCTTATTTTATTCAGGGAAGAACACTGAAGCTTTCTTT. The chain recombines TRBV7-6 with TRBJ1-1; possibly TRBD1 for D (5 bases). The CDR3 spans 16 residues. In germline, CDR1 is SGHVS, CDR2 FNYEAQ. V was clipped by 2 bases and J by 1 base, with 14 bases between them.

The chain combines TRBV18 with TRBJ2-1, with D tentatively TRBD1 (6 bases). The germline V gene has CDR1 KGHSH and CDR2 LQKENI. The CDR3 runs to 14 residues. The ends were cut back, 3 bases at V and 7 bases at J, with 13 bases in the middle. Here the CDR3 DNA reads TGTGCCAGCTCACCCAATGTACAGGGAAATGAGCAGTTCTTC. This gives the protein CASSPNVQGNEQFF.

This chain connects TRBV28 to TRBJ1-6; D is unresolved. The V and J ends lost 6 bases and 0 bases respectively, with 12 bases between them. The length of the CDR3 is 16 residues. Per germline, CDR1 MDHEN and CDR2 SYDVKM. This chain's CDR3 is CASSRFRPSYNSPLHF. In nucleotides, the CDR3 is TGTGCCAGCAGCAGATTTCGCCCCTCCTATAATTCACCCCTCCACTTT.

This chain uses TRBV28 with TRBJ2-7, with 8 bases lining up with TRBD1. V lost 2 bases, J lost 8 bases, and 11 bases stayed unmatched. The CDR3 is made up of 15 amino acids. From germline, CDR1 is MDHEN and CDR2 SYDVKM. CDR3 nucleotide sequence: TGTGCCAGCAGTTTAAGAGGACAGGGCTCTACGAAGCAGTACTTC. Amino acids: CASSLRGQGSTKQYF. Complete variable domain (other parts from reference TRBV28 and TRBJ2-7): DVKVTQSSRYLVKRTGEKVFLECVQDMDHENMFWYRQDPGLGLRLIYFSYDVKMKEKGDIPEGYSVSREKKERFSLILESASTNQTSMYLCASSLRGQGSTKQYFGPGTRLTVT.

V and J are TRBV6-6 and TRBJ2-7; D remains unclear. The CDR3 consists of 11 residues. CDR1 MNHNY and CDR2 SVGAGI come from the germline V gene (reference sequence). The V and J ends lost 4 bases and 7 bases respectively, with 8 bases between them. The CDR3 sequence is CASSSGAEQYF. For the CDR3, the DNA is TGTGCCAGCAGTTCGGGTGCAGAGCAGTACTTC.

This chain links TRBV24-1 with TRBJ2-1, with 8 bases lining up with TRBD1. Per the germline V gene, CDR1 is KGHDR and CDR2 is SFDVKD. The CDR3 consists of 14 residues. The junction had 2 bases not matched to a gene; V was cut back by 4 bases and J by 4 bases. The CDR3 nucleotides are TGTGCCACCAGTGACAGGGGGCAATACAATGAGCAGTTCTTC. Amino acid sequence: CATSDRGQYNEQFF.